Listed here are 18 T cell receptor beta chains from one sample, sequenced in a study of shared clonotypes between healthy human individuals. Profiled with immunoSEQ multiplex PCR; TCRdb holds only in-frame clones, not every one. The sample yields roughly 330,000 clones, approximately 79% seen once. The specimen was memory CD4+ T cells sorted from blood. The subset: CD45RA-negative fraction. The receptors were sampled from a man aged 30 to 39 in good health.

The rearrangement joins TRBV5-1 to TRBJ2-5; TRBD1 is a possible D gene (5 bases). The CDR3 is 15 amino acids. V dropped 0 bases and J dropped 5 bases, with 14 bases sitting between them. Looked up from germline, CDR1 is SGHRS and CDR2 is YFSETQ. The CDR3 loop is CASSLESRVWETQYF. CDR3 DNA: TGCGCCAGCAGCTTGGAGTCCAGGGTATGGGAGACCCAGTACTTC.

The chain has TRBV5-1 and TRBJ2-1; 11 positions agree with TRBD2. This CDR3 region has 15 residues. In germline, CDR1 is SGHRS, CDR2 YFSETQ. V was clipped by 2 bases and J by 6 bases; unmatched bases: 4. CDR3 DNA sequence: TGCGCCAGCAGCTTTTTAGGGACTAGCGGCAATGAGCAGTTCTTC. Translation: CASSFLGTSGNEQFF. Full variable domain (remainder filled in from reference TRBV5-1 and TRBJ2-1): KAGVTQTPRYLIKTRGQQVTLSCSPISGHRSVSWYQQTPGQGLQFLFEYFSETQRNKGNFPGRFSGRQFSNSRSEMNVSTLELGDSALYLCASSFLGTSGNEQFFGPGTRLTVL.

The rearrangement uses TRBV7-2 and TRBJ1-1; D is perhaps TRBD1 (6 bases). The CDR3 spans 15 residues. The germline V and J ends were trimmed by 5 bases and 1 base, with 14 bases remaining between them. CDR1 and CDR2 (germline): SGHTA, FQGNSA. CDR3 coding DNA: TGTGCCAGCAGCCCAAAACAGGGTAAGAACACTGAAGCTTTCTTT. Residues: CASSPKQGKNTEAFF.

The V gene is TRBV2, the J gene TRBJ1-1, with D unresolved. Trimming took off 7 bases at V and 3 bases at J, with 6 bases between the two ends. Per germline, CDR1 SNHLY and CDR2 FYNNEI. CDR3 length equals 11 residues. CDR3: CASTAYTEAFF. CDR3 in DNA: TGTGCCAGCACCGCGTACACTGAAGCTTTCTTT. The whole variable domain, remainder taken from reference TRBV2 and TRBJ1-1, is EPEVTQTPSHQVTQMGQEVILRCVPISNHLYFYWYRQILGQKVEFLVSFYNNEISEKSEIFDDQFSVERPDGSNFTLKIRSTKLEDSAMYFCASTAYTEAFFGQGTRLTVV.

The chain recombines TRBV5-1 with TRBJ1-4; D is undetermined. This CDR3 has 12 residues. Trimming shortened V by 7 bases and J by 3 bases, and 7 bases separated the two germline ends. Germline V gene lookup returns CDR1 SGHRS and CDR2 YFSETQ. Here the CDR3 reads CASSYPNEKLFF. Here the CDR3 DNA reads TGCGCCAGCTCCTATCCTAATGAAAAACTGTTTTTT.

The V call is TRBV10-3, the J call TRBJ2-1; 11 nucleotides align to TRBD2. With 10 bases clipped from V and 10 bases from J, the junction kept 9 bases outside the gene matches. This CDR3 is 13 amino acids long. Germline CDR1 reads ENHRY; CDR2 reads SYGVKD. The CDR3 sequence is CANLYGTSGEQFF. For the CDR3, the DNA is TGTGCCAACTTATACGGGACTAGCGGAGAGCAGTTCTTC.

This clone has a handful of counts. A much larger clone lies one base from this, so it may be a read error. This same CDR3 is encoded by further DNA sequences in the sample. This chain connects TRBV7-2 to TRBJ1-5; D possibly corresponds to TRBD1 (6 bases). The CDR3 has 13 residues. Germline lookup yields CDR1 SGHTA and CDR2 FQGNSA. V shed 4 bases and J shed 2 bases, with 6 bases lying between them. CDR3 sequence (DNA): TGTGCCAGCAGCTACAGGGGCAATCAGCCCCAGCATTTT. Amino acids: CASSYRGNQPQHF.

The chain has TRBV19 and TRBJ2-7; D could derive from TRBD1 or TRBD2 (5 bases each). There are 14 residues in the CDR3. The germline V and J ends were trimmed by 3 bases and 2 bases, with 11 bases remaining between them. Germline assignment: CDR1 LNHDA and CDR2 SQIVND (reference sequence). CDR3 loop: CASSINRGAYEQYF. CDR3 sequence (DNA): TGTGCCAGTAGTATTAACCGGGGCGCCTACGAGCAGTACTTC. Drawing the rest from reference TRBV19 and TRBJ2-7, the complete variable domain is DGGITQSPKYLFRKEGQNVTLSCEQNLNHDAMYWYRQDPGQGLRLIYYSQIVNDFQKGDIAEGYSVSREKKESFPLTVTSAQKNPTAFYLCASSINRGAYEQYFGPGTRLTVT.

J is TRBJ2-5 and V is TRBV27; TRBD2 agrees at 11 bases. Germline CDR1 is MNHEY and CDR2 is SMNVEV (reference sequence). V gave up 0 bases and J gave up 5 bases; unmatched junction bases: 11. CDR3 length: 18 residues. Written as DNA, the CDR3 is TGTGCCAGCAGTTTATCGAGGCTAGCGGGAGGCCGTGTGGAGACCCAGTACTTC. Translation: CASSLSRLAGGRVETQYF.

CDR3: CASSIRTGGNQPQHF. In DNA form, the CDR3 reads TGTGCCAGCAGCATTAGGACAGGGGGCAATCAGCCCCAGCATTTT. The rearrangement joins TRBV5-5 to TRBJ1-5; TRBD1 agrees at 9 bases. With 4 bases clipped from V and 2 bases from J, the junction kept 4 bases outside the gene matches. CDR1 SGHKS and CDR2 YYEKEE come from the germline V gene (reference sequence). The length of the CDR3 is 15 residues.

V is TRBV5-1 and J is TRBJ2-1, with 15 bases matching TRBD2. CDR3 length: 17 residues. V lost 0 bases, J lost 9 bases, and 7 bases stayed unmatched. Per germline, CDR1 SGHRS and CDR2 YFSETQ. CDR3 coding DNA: TGCGCCAGCAGCTTGGGGGGACTAGCGGGAGGATATAGTGAGCAGTTCTTC. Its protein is CASSLGGLAGGYSEQFF.

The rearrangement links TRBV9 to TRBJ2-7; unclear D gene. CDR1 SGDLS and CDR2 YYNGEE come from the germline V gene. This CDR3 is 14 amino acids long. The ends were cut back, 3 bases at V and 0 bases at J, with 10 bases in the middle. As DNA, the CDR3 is TGTGCCAGCAGCGAAAACTCCGTCTCCTACGAGCAGTACTTC. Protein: CASSENSVSYEQYF.

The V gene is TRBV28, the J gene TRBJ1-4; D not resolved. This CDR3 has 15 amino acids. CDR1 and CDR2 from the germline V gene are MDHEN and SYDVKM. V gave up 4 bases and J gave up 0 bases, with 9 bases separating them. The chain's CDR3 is CASSSVVATNEKLFF. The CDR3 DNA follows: TGTGCCAGCAGTTCAGTCGTCGCAACTAATGAAAAACTGTTTTTT.

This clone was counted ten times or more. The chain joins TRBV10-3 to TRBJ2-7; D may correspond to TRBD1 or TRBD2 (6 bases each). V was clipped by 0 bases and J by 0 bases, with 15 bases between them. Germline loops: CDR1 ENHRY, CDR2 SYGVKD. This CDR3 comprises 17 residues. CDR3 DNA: TGTGCCATCAGTGAGTCCCTGACGGGGGACAACTCCTACGAGCAGTACTTC. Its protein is CAISESLTGDNSYEQYF.

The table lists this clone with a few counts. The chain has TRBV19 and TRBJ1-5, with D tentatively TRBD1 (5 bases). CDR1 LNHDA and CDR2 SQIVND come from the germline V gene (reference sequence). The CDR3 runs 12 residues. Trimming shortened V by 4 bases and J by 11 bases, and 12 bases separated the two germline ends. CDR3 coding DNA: TGTGCCAGTAGTACAGGCTTAGGGGCCCAGCATTTT. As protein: CASSTGLGAQHF.

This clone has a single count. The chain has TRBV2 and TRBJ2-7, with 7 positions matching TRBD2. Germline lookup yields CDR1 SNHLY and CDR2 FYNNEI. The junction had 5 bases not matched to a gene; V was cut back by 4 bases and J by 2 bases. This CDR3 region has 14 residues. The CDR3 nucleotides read TGTGCCAGCAGTGTACGGGGGGTACCCTACGAGCAGTACTTC. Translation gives CASSVRGVPYEQYF.

Here the CDR3 reads CASINRDRGYQPQHF. The CDR3 region has the DNA TGTGCCAGCATAAACCGGGACAGGGGGTATCAGCCCCAGCATTTT. The chain combines TRBV6-1 with TRBJ1-5; 11 positions agree with TRBD1. Germline V CDR1 and CDR2: MNHNS, SASEGT. V lost 7 bases and J lost 5; bases outside the gene matches: 7. The CDR3 sequence is 15 residues long.

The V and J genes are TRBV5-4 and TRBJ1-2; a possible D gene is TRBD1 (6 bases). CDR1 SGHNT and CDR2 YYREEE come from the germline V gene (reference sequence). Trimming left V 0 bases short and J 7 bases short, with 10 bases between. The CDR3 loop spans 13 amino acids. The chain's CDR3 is CASSLGQEIGYTF. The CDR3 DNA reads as TGTGCCAGCAGCTTGGGACAGGAAATTGGCTACACCTTC.